A selection of T cell receptor beta chains follows, all from one sample in a study of molecular identifiers for immune sequencing clone quantification. TCRdb reprocessed the PCR reads via MiXCR and lists one record per CDR3 protein. The sample yields 85,000 to 100,000 distinct CDR3 sequences, approximately 22% seen once. Sequencing used naive CD8+ T cells from blood, with Jurkat cell RNA spiked in. These TCRs come from a human donor in good health. Some libraries in this study had Jurkat cell RNA spiked in. Both conserved end residues are part of each CDR3. A D gene is named only where the DNA matches it firmly. Clone sizes are given selectively: once, few, many, or a class where the clone is expanded.

d_call j_call v_call clone_size cdr3_nt cdr3_aa
NA TRBJ1-5 TRBV6-5 many TGTGCCAGCAGTTACGGGGATAGGCAGCCCCAGCATTTT CASSYGDRQPQHF
NA TRBJ2-7 TRBV7-9 many TGTGCCAGCAGCTTAGGTGACGGGAGACCCTCCTACGAGCAGTACTTC CASSLGDGRPSYEQYF
TRBD1 TRBJ1-4 TRBV20-1 many TGCAGTGCTTCCGGGACAGGGGGCGTAAAACTGTTTTTT CSASGTGGVKLFF
NA TRBJ2-5 TRBV2 many TGTGCCAGCAGCCCGCCCGGATCCTCCGAGACCCAGTACTTC CASSPPGSSETQYF
NA TRBJ2-7 TRBV10-3 many TGTGCCATCAGTGAGTCCCAGGGACTCACCTACGAGCAGTACTTC CAISESQGLTYEQYF
NA TRBJ2-1 TRBV24-1 NA TGTGCCACCAGTGATACTAGGACCCTCAGTAGGTCCTACAATGAGCAGTTCTTC CATSDTRTLSRSYNEQFF
TRBD2 TRBJ2-1 TRBV3-1 few TGTGCCAGCAGCCAAGATCGACGGCTAGCGGGGGCCCAATACTCCTACAATGAGCAGTTCTTC CASSQDRRLAGAQYSYNEQFF
TRBD1 TRBJ1-4 TRBV6-5 NA TGTGCCAGCAGTTACGGGACAGGGGGGACTAATGAAGAACTGTTTTTT CASSYGTGGTNEELFF
NA TRBJ2-7 TRBV18 NA TGTGCCAGCTCACCGGGCCAGGGTTCTGCGAACGAGCAGTACTTC CASSPGQGSANEQYF
NA TRBJ2-7 TRBV5-6 many TGTGCCAGCAGCGGTCAGTGGCCCTACGAGCAGTACTTC CASSGQWPYEQYF
TRBD1 TRBJ1-1 TRBV6-2/TRBV6-3 many TGTGCCAGCAGTACCCTGGACAGGGAGAACACTGAAGCTTTCTTT CASSTLDRENTEAFF
TRBD1 TRBJ2-2 TRBV6-5 NA TGTGCCAGCAGTTACTCGTATAGGACAGGGGTCACCGGGGAGCTGTTTTTT CASSYSYRTGVTGELFF
NA TRBJ1-6 TRBV28 many TGTGCCAGCAGTTTCAGGTCAGGGGTTTCACCCCTCCACTTT CASSFRSGVSPLHF
TRBD2 TRBJ2-1 TRBV7-6 few TGTGCCAGCAGCTTCATTCTAGCGGGGGGGGGTGAGCAGTTCTTC CASSFILAGGGEQFF
TRBD2 TRBJ2-7 TRBV6-2/TRBV6-3 NA TGTGCCAGCGGGGGGACTAGGGGTGGAGAGCAGTACTTC CASGGTRGGEQYF
TRBD2 TRBJ2-3 TRBV27 many TGTGCCACCCCGGAGGGACTAGCGGGGGGAAACACAGATACGCAGTATTTT CATPEGLAGGNTDTQYF
NA TRBJ2-5 TRBV6-5 many TGTGCCAGCAGTTATTACAGGGAAGAGACCCAGTACTTC CASSYYREETQYF
TRBD2 TRBJ2-1 TRBV27 NA TGTGCCAGCGATAGGAGATATAGCGGGAAAAGGGGCAATGAGCAGTTCTTC CASDRRYSGKRGNEQFF
NA TRBJ2-7 TRBV28 many TGTGCCAGCAGTTTATTCCCGGGTGCCTACGAGCAGTACTTC CASSLFPGAYEQYF
NA TRBJ1-1 TRBV7-9 many TGTGCCAGCAGCTTATGGACCACTGAAGCTTTCTTT CASSLWTTEAFF
NA TRBJ1-2 TRBV4-3 NA TGCGCCAGCAGCCAAGACCGCCAGACTAACTATGGCTACACCTTC CASSQDRQTNYGYTF
NA TRBJ1-3 TRBV12-3/TRBV12-4 NA TGTGCCAGCAGTTTAGACAGCTCTGGAAACACCATATATTTT CASSLDSSGNTIYF
NA TRBJ2-7 TRBV19 many TGTGCCACCCAATACGGGTACGAGCAGTACTTC CATQYGYEQYF
NA TRBJ1-5 TRBV4-3 once TGCGCCAGCAGCCAAGATAGGAGTGGGGGTCAGCCCCAGCATTTT CASSQDRSGGQPQHF
NA TRBJ1-1 TRBV5-5 many TGTGCCAGCAGCTTGGCAGGGCAGAGTACTGAAGCTTTCTTT CASSLAGQSTEAFF